The 27 T cell receptor beta chains below come from one sample, sequenced in a study of blood T cells in healthy people across ages. Combining a sample-barcoded 5' primer with a J-beta primer mix, a second PCR ran for about 7 to 12 cycles. TCRdb reanalysed the 5' RACE reads using MiXCR and keeps one entry per CDR3 protein. The sample shows fewer than 950,000 distinct CDR3 sequences, 53% of them seen only once. The sequenced sample was blood. These receptors came from a man older than 75 in good health.

The rearrangement joins TRBV7-2 to TRBJ2-7, with 11 bases lining up with TRBD2. The CDR3 has 14 amino acids. The germline V gene encodes CDR1 SGHTA and CDR2 FQGNSA. J lost 4 bases, V lost 4 bases, and 3 bases had no gene match. In DNA form, the CDR3 reads TGTGCCAGCAGCTGGACTAGCGGGTTTTACGAGCAGTACTTC. Its protein product is CASSWTSGFYEQYF.

The chain carries TRBV28 and TRBJ2-1; D gene unclear. Between the trimmed V and J ends, which lost 5 bases and 12 bases, there was a span of 14 bases. Looked up from germline, CDR1 is MDHEN and CDR2 is SYDVKM. This CDR3 contains 12 residues. The CDR3 nucleotides are TGTGCCAGCAGTACCGGGCCCTCCGGGCAGTTCTTC. Translation: CASSTGPSGQFF. Looking up the rest from reference TRBV28 and TRBJ2-1 gives the full variable domain: DVKVTQSSRYLVKRTGEKVFLECVQDMDHENMFWYRQDPGLGLRLIYFSYDVKMKEKGDIPEGYSVSREKKERFSLILESASTNQTSMYLCASSTGPSGQFFGPGTRLTVL.

This clonotype was counted only a few times. CDR3 bases: TGCAGCGTTGAAGACGCTACGCAGTATTTT. Encoded protein: CSVEDATQYF. The J gene is TRBJ2-3, the V gene TRBV29-1; D not certain. This CDR3 spans 10 amino acids. Germline lookup yields CDR1 SQVTM and CDR2 ANQGSEA. The V end lost 0 bases, the J end lost 8 bases, and 3 bases lay between the germline ends.

There are a few counts of this clonotype. The rearrangement links TRBV27 to TRBJ2-7, with TRBD2 identical over 11 bases. Germline CDR1 reads MNHEY; CDR2 reads SMNVEV (reference sequence). V shed 6 bases and J 2 bases; nucleotides not matched to a gene: 6. This CDR3 spans 15 amino acids. The CDR3 protein is CASSGLAGTTYEQYF. CDR3 bases: TGTGCCAGCAGCGGACTAGCGGGCACCACCTACGAGCAGTACTTC.

This clonotype was counted a single time. The chain joins TRBV4-2 to TRBJ2-5; 9 nucleotides match TRBD2. After removal of 4 bases from V and 11 bases from J, the junction contained 20 bases not matched to a gene. Germline assignment: CDR1 LGHNA and CDR2 YNFKEQ. CDR3 size: 17 residues. CDR3 region: CASSPRGGSGGSGVQYF. The CDR3 nucleotides read TGTGCCAGCAGCCCGAGGGGCGGCAGCGGGGGGTCAGGAGTACAGTACTTC.

The genes are TRBV2 and TRBJ2-7; no reliable D call. CDR3 length: 14 residues. Trimming removed 6 bases from V and 2 bases from J, with 14 bases in between. The germline CDR1 and CDR2 sequences are SNHLY and FYNNEI. DNA of the CDR3: TGTGCCAGCAGGCAAAGTCAAAACGCCTACGAGCAGTACTTC. It translates to CASRQSQNAYEQYF. The complete variable domain, with remaining parts taken from reference TRBV2 and TRBJ2-7, reads EPEVTQTPSHQVTQMGQEVILRCVPISNHLYFYWYRQILGQKVEFLVSFYNNEISEKSEIFDDQFSVERPDGSNFTLKIRSTKLEDSAMYFCASRQSQNAYEQYFGPGTRLTVT.

The table lists this clonotype with a count of one. A read error may account for a junction end that differs from germline. V gene TRBV5-1 combines with J gene TRBJ2-7, with D possibly TRBD1 on 6 matching bases. CDR3 length: 13 residues. In germline, CDR1 is SGHRS, CDR2 YFSETQ. In DNA, the CDR3 is TGCGCCACCGCGGACAGACCCTCCTACGGGCAGTACTTC. This gives the protein CATADRPSYGQYF.

V is TRBV7-3 and J is TRBJ2-7; possible D gene TRBD2, 5 bases. This CDR3 spans 17 amino acids. Germline V gene data show CDR1 as SGHTA and CDR2 as FQGTGA. V gave up 2 bases and J gave up 5 bases, with 22 bases separating them. The CDR3 DNA reads as TGTGCCAGCAGCTTACTTCGGCCGGCCCCCGGAGGTCACGAGCAGTACTTC. Translation: CASSLLRPAPGGHEQYF.

This chain joins TRBV20-1 and TRBJ2-1; TRBD2 matches 10 bases. Unmatched junction bases numbered 5, after V lost 0 bases and J lost 6 bases. Germline lookup yields CDR1 DFQATT and CDR2 SNEGSKA (reference sequence). The length of the CDR3 is 15 residues. CDR3 loop: CSARDESGRANEQFF. The CDR3 DNA is TGCAGTGCTAGAGACGAGAGCGGGAGGGCCAATGAGCAGTTCTTC.

The gene calls are TRBV6-5 and TRBJ1-2, with a possible D match to TRBD1 (5 bases). V lost 6 bases and J lost 2, with 16 bases in between. Germline V lookup: CDR1 MNHEY, CDR2 SVGAGI. The CDR3 loop spans 15 amino acids. The CDR3 loop is CASSPSVRQNYGYTF. The CDR3 bases are TGTGCCAGCAGCCCATCTGTGAGACAGAACTATGGCTACACCTTC.

This clonotype has only one observation. This chain joins TRBV29-1 and TRBJ2-4; TRBD1 might be the D (6 bases). The J call may not be correct, given that the DNA end is closer to TRBJ2-5. Germline-derived CDR1 and CDR2 are SQVTM and ANQGSEA. There are 12 residues in the CDR3. The DNA of the CDR3 is TGCAGCCTCAGGACAGTTGGGGAGACCCAGTACTTC. It is translated as CSLRTVGETQYF.

This clonotype was seen at least ten times. This sequence joins TRBV2 and TRBJ2-7, with 9 bases that match TRBD1. Germline V gene data show CDR1 as SNHLY and CDR2 as FYNNEI. With V trimmed by 3 bases and J by 4 bases, 7 bases remained unmatched. CDR3 length equals 15 residues. The DNA for the CDR3 is TGTGCCAGCAGTGAGGGACCCGGACAGGGGTACGAGCAGTACTTC. Its protein product is CASSEGPGQGYEQYF.

The chain has TRBV12-3 or TRBV12-4 and TRBJ2-1; the match to TRBD1 covers 8 bases. This CDR3 contains 14 residues. V was pared by 8 bases and J by 0 bases, with 3 bases of the junction left unmatched. CDR3 protein: CASGDRSSYNEQFF. The CDR3 region has the DNA TGTGCCAGCGGGGACAGGTCCTCCTACAATGAGCAGTTCTTC.

The chain carries TRBV7-8 and TRBJ2-1, with 10 bases matching TRBD1. The CDR3 contains 15 residues. The germline V gene has CDR1 SGHVS and CDR2 FQNEAQ. With 2 bases clipped from V and 7 bases from J, the junction kept 5 bases outside the gene matches. The CDR3 DNA follows: TGTGCCAGCAGCTTAAGACAGGGGGCAGGTAATGAGCAGTTCTTC. This gives the protein CASSLRQGAGNEQFF.

This clonotype has more than one count but fewer than ten. The chain has TRBV7-9 and TRBJ2-7; TRBD1 matches at 7 bases. The CDR3 is made up of 14 amino acids. Looked up from germline, CDR1 is SEHNR and CDR2 is FQNEAQ (reference sequence). Unmatched junction bases numbered 10, after V lost 5 bases and J lost 6 bases. This CDR3 reads CASSTGTATGEQYF. In DNA, the CDR3 is TGTGCCAGCAGCACCGGGACAGCCACCGGCGAGCAGTACTTC.

This clonotype was detected only a few times. The rearrangement joins TRBV18 to TRBJ2-3; TRBD2 agrees at 14 bases. Germline CDR1 and CDR2: KGHSH and LQKENI. The CDR3 extends over 18 amino acids. V lost 0 bases, J lost 14 bases, and 16 bases stayed unmatched. The CDR3 nucleotides read TGTGCCAGCTCACCACCGGGACTAGCGGGAGCCTTTGGGAGATACGCGTATTTT. Its translation is CASSPPGLAGAFGRYAYF.

The V gene is TRBV3-1, the J gene TRBJ1-1, with D unresolved. The CDR3 totals 15 residues. From germline, CDR1 is LGHDT and CDR2 YNNKEL (reference sequence). V dropped 0 bases and J dropped 2 bases, with 10 bases sitting between them. In nucleotides, the CDR3 is TGTGCCAGCAGCCAAGACCCGACATCAAACACTGAAGCTTTCTTT. Its translation is CASSQDPTSNTEAFF.

This clonotype ranks as medium-sized. V is TRBV11-2 and J is TRBJ2-1, with TRBD2 matching 8 bases. Unmatched junction bases numbered 15, after V lost 4 bases and J lost 7 bases. In germline, CDR1 is SGHAT, CDR2 FQNNGV. This CDR3 comprises 17 residues. This CDR3 is CASSSGGRLAGRNEQFF. The DNA of the CDR3 is TGTGCCAGCAGCTCAGGAGGTAGGCTAGCGGGCCGGAATGAGCAGTTCTTC.

The rearrangement uses TRBV20-1 and TRBJ1-2; D gene uncertain. Germline V gene data show CDR1 as DFQATT and CDR2 as SNEGSKA (reference sequence). V lost 3 bases to trimming and J lost 7 bases, with 15 bases between them. The CDR3 spans 13 residues. In DNA form, the CDR3 reads TGCAGTGCTAGCCCAGCGCGGCTCTCTGGCTACACCTTC. Its protein product is CSASPARLSGYTF.

The chain couples TRBV5-1 to TRBJ1-1, with D possibly matching TRBD1 (5 bases). The CDR3 is made up of 13 amino acids. Germline CDR1 is SGHRS and CDR2 is YFSETQ. The V gene lost 0 bases and the J gene lost 5 bases, with 8 bases spanning the gap. CDR3 sequence (DNA): TGCGCCAGCAGCTTGGATGGGGCTACTGAAGCTTTCTTT. Protein product: CASSLDGATEAFF.

The J gene is TRBJ2-2, the V gene TRBV29-1; D is unresolved. Trimming cost V 3 bases and J 10 bases, with 9 bases left between them. Germline V gene data show CDR1 as SQVTM and CDR2 as ANQGSEA. The CDR3 is 11 amino acids. CDR3 protein: CSVDTGSELFF. The CDR3 DNA reads as TGCAGCGTTGATACGGGTTCGGAGCTGTTTTTT.

V is TRBV7-3 and J is TRBJ2-1; no firm D call. The J call may not be correct, given that the DNA end is closer to TRBJ2-7. The CDR3 is 15 amino acids. Germline CDR1 reads SGHTA; CDR2 reads FQGTGA. The CDR3 reads CASSYARSSYNEQYF. For the CDR3, the DNA is TGTGCCAGCAGCTACGCCAGGAGCTCCTACAATGAGCAGTACTTC.

This clonotype was counted between two and nine times. The rearrangement uses TRBV29-1 and TRBJ2-7, with TRBD1 identical over 12 bases. CDR3 length: 14 amino acids. Germline lookup yields CDR1 SQVTM and CDR2 ANQGSEA. The J segment lost 7 bases and the V segment lost 4 bases, leaving 8 bases of the junction unmatched. The CDR3 spells CSVVGQGAYNEQYF. CDR3 sequence (DNA): TGCAGCGTTGTGGGACAGGGGGCATACAATGAGCAGTACTTC.

The chain uses TRBV10-1 and TRBJ1-1, with D uncertain. The CDR3 runs 13 residues. V dropped 7 bases and J dropped 4 bases, with 13 bases sitting between them. Germline V gene lookup returns CDR1 WNHNN and CDR2 SYGVQD (reference sequence). The DNA for the CDR3 is TGCGCCAGCATGAGGGATATTGGCACTGAAGCTTTCTTT. Protein product: CASMRDIGTEAFF.

V is TRBV6-5 and J is TRBJ2-5; no reliable D call. Per the germline V gene, CDR1 is MNHEY and CDR2 is SVGAGI. With 6 bases removed from V and 4 bases from J, the gap between germline ends came to 12 bases. The CDR3 has 13 amino acids. The CDR3 here is CASSPRMRETQYF. The CDR3 DNA is TGTGCCAGCAGCCCGCGTATGAGAGAGACCCAGTACTTC.

The chain uses TRBV6-5 and TRBJ2-1; 8 bases line up with TRBD2. Germline trimming cut 5 bases from V and 6 bases from J; bases unmatched to any gene: 9. The CDR3 extends over 15 amino acids. The V gene's germline CDR1 is MNHEY and CDR2 SVGAGI. The CDR3 DNA reads TGTGCCAGCAGTGAAACGGGAGGGCCTGTCAATGAGCAGTTCTTC. This sequence encodes CASSETGGPVNEQFF.

In this sample, this clonotype turned up a few times. The chain is built from TRBV27 and TRBJ2-7; perhaps TRBD1 as D (5 bases). The CDR3 has 11 amino acids. Germline loops: CDR1 MNHEY, CDR2 SMNVEV (reference sequence). V gave up 7 bases and J gave up 3 bases, with 7 bases separating them. The CDR3: CASKGVYEQYF. CDR3 in DNA: TGTGCCAGCAAAGGGGTCTACGAGCAGTACTTC.